The clone carrying this TCR beta chain was found a few times. One Seattle source followed patients from active infection through their disease course. CDR1 and CDR2 (germline): SEHNR, FQNEAQ (reference sequence). This CDR3 comprises 13 residues. V shed 5 bases and J 6 bases; nucleotides not matched to a gene: 5. The sample originates from a study of blood T cell repertoires in COVID-19. Study context: Spain, Italy and the United States supplied samples that represented acute and convalescent COVID-19. T cells, B-cell-depleted T cells, or PBMCs supplied cDNA or gDNA.

As processed by the authors: By means of reference gene primer amplification, nucleated cell counts were estimated. The protocol was immunoSEQ multiplex PCR, while the TCRdb copy is restricted to in-frame clones and leaves out a portion. That table gives V, J and clone size, and the DNA gave D and trimming. This table has roughly 200,000 clones, around 80% appearing once. The specimen was peripheral blood. The chain employs TRBV7-9 and TRBJ1-1, with 8 bases lining up with TRBD1. The sequence derives from a woman aged 55-69 years with COVID-19, enrolled during active disease. The CDR3 sequence: CASSPLQGAEAFF. CDR3 nucleotides: TGTGCCAGCAGCCCCTTACAGGGGGCTGAAGCTTTCTTT. Drawing the rest from reference TRBV7-9 and TRBJ1-1, the complete variable domain is DTGVSQNPRHKITKRGQNVTFRCDPISEHNRLYWYRQTLGQGPEFLTYFQNEAQLEKSRLLSDRFSAERPKGSFSTLEIQRTEQGDSAMYLCASSPLQGAEAFFGQGTRLTVV.